This T cell receptor beta chain was captured by sequencing in a study of T cell therapy product for transplant patients (dated by TCRdb to between 2019 and 2020). Background for the entire study: The wider healthy donor group was composed of 19 individuals (approximately 10 male and 9 female) aged about 25 to 90 years in Berlin, Germany. A next-generation autologous adoptive antiviral T-cell product was developed for immunosuppressed solid organ transplant patients, with CMV used as the model virus. The expansion media were supplemented either with IL-7 and IL-15 at approximately 9 ng/ml or, alternatively, with IL-2 at 45 to 50 U/ml. TCRbeta repertoires of rapamycin-treated and untreated CMV-specific T-cell products from the same donors were compared to assess clonal composition. Healthy donors (n = 3) were included in the TCRbeta repertoire analysis of rapamycin-treated and untreated products.

The CDR3 has 13 amino acids, counting the end cysteine and phenylalanine. Of the read, only the CDR3 DNA is kept; its 39 bases are in frame from base 1. CDR1 is given as SEHNR and CDR2 as FQNEAQ, both from the germline V gene (reference sequence). V is clipped by 2 bases and J by 6 bases, and the sequence between their germline boundaries is 8 bases long. Overall study outcomes, separate from this receptor: According to the authors' suggestion, the increased clonal diversity in Rapa-TCPs may reflect the survival of low-frequency clones and the preferential expansion of central memory T cells. About 70% of the repertoire was covered by the top 10 clones in rapamycin-treated products, versus approximately 90% in untreated products. Paired products from the same donor had many clones in common, while repertoires from different donors did not overlap. A more diverse, less clonal TCRbeta repertoire and a greater number of distinct clones were observed in rapamycin-treated products than in untreated products.

The sample's designation stands for: approximately 20 nM rapamycin added during CMV-specific T-cell product expansion (Rapa-TCP). Taken in light of the paper, the label for this sample means: CMVpp65/IE-1-reactive T cells enriched by IFNgamma capture and expanded in vitro. PBMCs were stimulated for over five hours with overlapping CMV pp65 and IE-1 peptide pools, each at 0.5 ug/ml. IFNgamma-producing CMV-stimulated cells were positively selected with the IFNgamma Secretion Assay-Cell Enrichment and Detection Kit (Miltenyi Biotec). For approximately 21 days, enriched IFNgamma+ cells were cultured with irradiated autologous feeders along with either IL-7/IL-15 or IL-2. To get enough cells for the different cell sorting steps, buffy coats were taken from about 15% of the 19 healthy donors. Peripheral blood mononuclear cells were isolated using Biocoll density gradient centrifugation. DRK supplied the buffy coats from healthy donors.

In the case of this clone: Its antigen target is currently unknown. Base-call qualities are not available, and no considerably larger clone is one nucleotide away.

Genomic DNA was extracted with an AllPrep DNA/RNA Kit and TCRbeta CDR3 regions were amplified with the immunoSEQ hsTCRb Kit. The authors' pipeline ran thus. Productive rearrangements were in-frame CDR3 nucleotide sequences without stop codons, analyzed in immunoSEQ Analyzer 3.0. Clonality was computed from productive entropy normalized to the number of productive rearrangements, and sample overlap was measured with the Morisita index. In TCRdb, the immuneACCESS table is reduced to in-frame sequences with V and J assigned. These tables do not hold every clone; where another copy was compared, an unresolved V gene accounts for under half, and the others remain unexplained. Clone size and V and J calls were adopted from that table, with D and trimming inferred from the DNA. This sample gives hundreds of clones in total; around 83% of them show up just once. 72% of the sample comes from the top ten.

The receptor comes from an adult in good health. In this chain, TRBV7-9 is recombined with TRBJ2-1; too little of a D gene remains to name it. The sample was a sorted cell population cultured from PBMCs. The nucleotides are TGTGCCAGCAGCTTAACTTTTGTCAATGAGCAGTTCTTC. Protein translation: CASSLTFVNEQFF.